Listed below are T cell receptor beta chains from one sample, sequenced in a study of PD-1 blockade in classical Hodgkin lymphoma. Clones were sequenced by immunoSEQ multiplex PCR, and TCRdb holds only the in-frame ones, with some missing. The sample holds fewer than 90,000 clones, roughly 90% seen once. The specimen comprised peripheral blood mononuclear cells (PBMCs), sampled at baseline. Source of these receptors: a human donor with classical Hodgkin lymphoma. CDR3s include the opening cysteine and the closing phenylalanine or tryptophan. A D gene is named only where the DNA matches it firmly. Clone size, where shown, is once, few, many, or a class for clones that have expanded.

length,D,size,V,J,DNA,CDR3
15,TRBD2,.,TRBV19,TRBJ2-1,TGTGCCAGTAGTGTCGGCGGGAGGCCGGGGAATGAGCAGTTCTTC,CASSVGGRPGNEQFF
13,.,.,TRBV28,TRBJ2-7,TGTGCCAGCAGCCCCACAGGCGGCTACGAGCAGTACTTC,CASSPTGGYEQYF
14,.,.,TRBV7-9,TRBJ1-2,TGTGCCAGCAGCTTAGCTATGCAGATGGGTGGCTACACCTTC,CASSLAMQMGGYTF
16,.,.,TRBV15,TRBJ1-2,TGTGCCACCAGCGAGGTTTCGGGGGGCGATCTCTATGGCTACACCTTC,CATSEVSGGDLYGYTF
14,.,.,TRBV7-9,TRBJ1-2,TGTGCCAGCAGCCCCAATCCGTATAACTATGGCTACACCTTC,CASSPNPYNYGYTF
15,.,.,TRBV4-3,TRBJ2-1,TGCGCCAGCAGCTCCGGGACTCTAAATTACAATGAGCAGTTCTTC,CASSSGTLNYNEQFF
15,.,once,TRBV28,TRBJ1-1,TGTGCCAGCAGTTTGGGAACTAAAGGGATACCTGAAGCTTTCTTT,CASSLGTKGIPEAFF
11,.,.,TRBV6-5,TRBJ2-7,TGTGCCAGCAGTTACCTTGGCGAGCAGTACTTC,CASSYLGEQYF
12,.,.,TRBV6-5,TRBJ2-2,TGTGCCAGCAGGTCCGGTGCCGGGGAGCTGTTTTTT,CASRSGAGELFF
17,.,.,TRBV5-8,TRBJ2-7,TGTGCCAGCAGCTTGGACTCGGAACTAGCTGTAAACTACGAGCAGTACTTC,CASSLDSELAVNYEQYF
12,.,.,TRBV28,TRBJ2-7,TGTGCCAGCAGCCCGGACAGCTACGAGCAGTACTTC,CASSPDSYEQYF
17,.,.,TRBV16,TRBJ1-5,TGTGCCAGCAGCCAATCGGATGAGGGGGGATCAAATCAGCCCCAGCATTTT,CASSQSDEGGSNQPQHF
18,TRBD1,.,TRBV7-9,TRBJ2-4,TGTGCCAGCAGCTTAGTAGGGGGACAGGGGCTAGCCAAAAACATTCAGTACTTC,CASSLVGGQGLAKNIQYF
20,TRBD2,.,TRBV4-2,TRBJ2-1,TGTGCCAGCAGCCAAGTGGTTGGTCTAGCGGGAGGCGGGGGGGCTTCCGAGCAGTTCTTC,CASSQVVGLAGGGGASEQFF
15,.,.,TRBV6-1,TRBJ1-1,TGTGCCAGCAGCGCCCACCAAGTTTCGAGCGCTGAAGCTTTCTTT,CASSAHQVSSAEAFF
13,.,.,TRBV11-2,TRBJ1-1,TGTGCCAGCAGCTTACGGGCCCAGGGACTGGCTTTCTTT,CASSLRAQGLAFF
14,TRBD1,.,TRBV7-9,TRBJ2-7,TGTGCCAGCAGCTACGGGACAGACTTGGACGAGCAGTACTTC,CASSYGTDLDEQYF
13,TRBD2,.,TRBV10-3,TRBJ2-3,TGTGCCACTCAGACTAGCGGCACAGATACGCAGTATTTT,CATQTSGTDTQYF
14,.,.,TRBV5-4,TRBJ2-3,TGTGCCAGCAGCGTAGCCGGGAACACAGATACGCAGTATTTT,CASSVAGNTDTQYF
15,TRBD1,.,TRBV6-4,TRBJ2-3,TGTGCCAGCAGTGACGGGACAGGGGGCACAGATACGCAGTATTTT,CASSDGTGGTDTQYF
13,.,.,TRBV6-5,TRBJ2-5,TGTGCCAGCAGTTACTCGTTCAGAGAGACCCAGTACTTC,CASSYSFRETQYF
14,TRBD1,few,TRBV7-2,TRBJ1-1,TGTGCCAGCAGCGTACAGGGGGCCCTCACTGAAGCTTTCTTT,CASSVQGALTEAFF
15,.,.,TRBV30,TRBJ2-7,TGTGCCTGGAGCGTAAGGTACGGGGTCTCCTACGAGCAGTACTTC,CAWSVRYGVSYEQYF
15,TRBD1,.,TRBV2,TRBJ2-5,TGTGCCAGCATGCCACAGGGGATGGTAGGAGAGACCCAGTACTTC,CASMPQGMVGETQYF
13,.,.,TRBV6-6,TRBJ1-1,TGTGCCAGCATCTACGAGGGGGGGGCTGAAGCTTTCTTT,CASIYEGGAEAFF
15,TRBD2,.,TRBV10-3,TRBJ2-7,TGTGCCATCAGTGGGGGACTAGCGGCGGATCACGAGCAGTACTTC,CAISGGLAADHEQYF
15,TRBD1,.,TRBV7-2,TRBJ1-3,TGTGCCAGCAGCCAACCCGGGACAGGGGGAAACACCATATATTTT,CASSQPGTGGNTIYF
13,.,.,TRBV2,TRBJ1-5,TGTGCCAGCAGTCAGGGGTGGGATCAGCCCCAGCATTTT,CASSQGWDQPQHF
13,.,.,TRBV13,TRBJ2-5,TGTGCCAGCAGCTTGGTCAGCCAAGAGACCCAGTACTTC,CASSLVSQETQYF
14,TRBD2,.,TRBV5-6,TRBJ2-7,TGTGCCAGCAGCTTGACTAGCGGGAGCTACGAGCAGTACTTC,CASSLTSGSYEQYF
16,.,.,TRBV25-1,TRBJ2-5,TGTGCCAGCAGTGAACCCCCTCCAGCGGCACAAGAGACCCAGTACTTC,CASSEPPPAAQETQYF
15,TRBD2,.,TRBV7-6,TRBJ2-7,TGTGCCAGCAGCTCCCCACTAGCGGGCGTCTACGAGCAGTACTTC,CASSSPLAGVYEQYF
14,TRBD1,.,TRBV6-5,TRBJ1-1,TGTGCCAGCACTGAGCCAGGGGGCAACACTGAAGCTTTCTTT,CASTEPGGNTEAFF
15,.,.,TRBV27,TRBJ2-2,TGTGCCAGCAGTTCCCCGATTAGCCGCAACGGGGAGCTGTTTTTT,CASSSPISRNGELFF
14,.,.,TRBV2,TRBJ2-2,TGTGCCAGCAGGGCCTTGACTCGTACCGGGGAGCTGTTTTTT,CASRALTRTGELFF
13,.,.,TRBV27,TRBJ1-2,TGTGCCAGCAGTTTAGGGGGGGCCTATGGCTACACCTTC,CASSLGGAYGYTF
15,TRBD2,.,TRBV7-2,TRBJ2-1,TGTGCCAGCAGCTTGACTAGCGGGAGGAACAATGAGCAGTTCTTC,CASSLTSGRNNEQFF
12,.,.,TRBV11-2,TRBJ2-2,TGTGCCAGCAGCCGAGGGGTGGGGGAGCTGTTTTTT,CASSRGVGELFF
17,.,once,TRBV28,TRBJ1-2,TGTGCCAGCAGTTCCGCCTCCACAGGGAACTATAACTATGGCTACACCTTC,CASSSASTGNYNYGYTF